This TCR beta chain is drawn from a study of Ad26.COV2.S vaccination and SARS-CoV-2 variants. Study-wide results and caveats: People given the vaccine had a wider spike-specific TCR breadth than placebo recipients did.

The germline V gene has CDR1 GTSNPN and CDR2 SVGIG (reference sequence). V lost 2 bases to trimming and J lost 1 base, with 11 bases between them. The CDR3 covers 15 residues. The data were produced by immunoSEQ multiplex PCR, yet TCRdb's version contains in-frame clones alone and is incomplete. Found here are more than 400,000 clones, about nine tenths of them singletons; the top ten hold under 2%. As to treatment: roughly 19 received Ad26.COV2.S at low or high dose, single or two shots; 5 received placebo; per-sample allocation not given. Following the first vaccine or placebo injection, samples were taken on day 63. An 18-55-year-old adult in Boston served as donor. Details on this clone: Its specificity is not known.

The chain recombines TRBV30 with TRBJ1-4, with D unclear. This clonotype was obtained from a person aged 18-65 years who received the Ad26.COV2.S COVID-19 vaccine or a placebo. The input for sequencing was peripheral blood, taken in a trial of Ad26.COV2.S vaccine versus placebo. The CDR3 DNA reads TGTGCCTGGAGTCTCAGATCGGGAACTAATGAAAAACTGTTTTTT. Residues: CAWSLRSGTNEKLFF.